What follows describes a single T cell receptor beta chain. Its matching antigen is unknown. Researchers ran the PCR with 60 Vbeta and 13 Jbeta primers. Only in-frame clones appear in the TCRdb table, and some are missing; sequencing was by immunoSEQ multiplex PCR. The table lists around 100,000 clones, 65% to 80% of them singletons. This entry comes from a study of cytomegalovirus exposure and HLA in healthy donors. Study overall: From about 180 million T cells, an earlier analysis saw roughly 120 million unique TCR beta sequences.

CDR3 length: 13 amino acids. From germline, CDR1 is MNHNY and CDR2 SVGAGI (reference sequence). Trimming shortened V by 6 bases and J by 5 bases, and 13 bases separated the two germline ends. Study-wide results and limits: Analysis was carried out at a later point, and it linked a missense DCLRE1C variant to TCR beta V- and J-gene trimming. Cytomegalovirus-associated TCR beta chains were listed, numbering 150 to 200.

This chain links TRBV6-6 with TRBJ1-2; D may be TRBD1 (6 bases). This TCR was recovered from a man younger than 40 in good health and CMV-seropositive. Specimen: PBMCs. In DNA form, the CDR3 reads TGTGCCAGCAGCCAAGGACAGAATTATGGCTACACCTTC. Encoded protein: CASSQGQNYGYTF.